Listed below are T cell receptor beta chains from one sample, sequenced in a study of graft-versus-host responses after intestinal transplantation. Profiled with immunoSEQ multiplex PCR; TCRdb holds only in-frame clones, not every one. In the table there are about 25,000 clones, almost 40% of which are singletons. This specimen was alloreactive CD4+ T cells from a mixed lymphocyte reaction culture, taken before intestinal transplant. These receptors originate from a human patient who received an intestinal transplant. Both conserved end residues are part of each CDR3. A D gene is named only where the DNA matches it firmly. Part of the rows lack a size; the others show once, few, many or a class for expanded clones.

>NA|TRBJ2-3|NA|TRBV5-1
TGCGCCAGCAGAGACAGGATCCCCACAGATACGCAGTATTTT
CASRDRIPTDTQYF
>few|TRBJ1-2|TRBD1|TRBV7-3
TGTGCCAGCAGCTTAGGCGGGACAGGGGGTTATGGCTACACCTTC
CASSLGGTGGYGYTF
>NA|TRBJ2-7|TRBD2|TRBV6-4
TGTGCCAGCAGTGATAGCGGGGAAATCTCCTACGAGCAGTACTTC
CASSDSGEISYEQYF
>few|TRBJ2-5|TRBD2|TRBV5-4
TGTGCCAGCAGCGGCGGACTAGCGGGAGTGGAGACCCAGTACTTC
CASSGGLAGVETQYF
>NA|TRBJ1-5|NA|TRBV11-2
TGTGCCAGCAGCTTAGTGTACGGGCAGGGAAATCAGCCCCAGCATTTT
CASSLVYGQGNQPQHF
>NA|TRBJ1-2|NA|TRBV7-2
TGTGCCAGCAGCTTGCAGGGAGGGGAACACTATGGCTACACCTTC
CASSLQGGEHYGYTF
>few|TRBJ2-7|TRBD2|TRBV29-1
TGCAGCGTTGTTAGCGGGAGGGTCTACGAGCAGTACTTC
CSVVSGRVYEQYF
>few|TRBJ2-1|NA|TRBV11-1
TGTGCCAGCAGCCCAGAATTTGTCTCCTACAATGAGCAGTTCTTC
CASSPEFVSYNEQFF
>NA|TRBJ1-1|TRBD1|TRBV4-2
TGTGCCAGCAGCCAAGAAGGACAGGGGGCCGCTGAAGCTTTCTTT
CASSQEGQGAAEAFF
>NA|TRBJ1-4|NA|TRBV5-1
TGCGCCAGCAGCCCGACCGTGTACCGGACAACTGCGACTAATGAAAAACTGTTTTTT
CASSPTVYRTTATNEKLFF
>NA|TRBJ1-1|TRBD1|TRBV6-6
TGTGCCAGCAGCCGGGGGACAGTGTATTCTGAAGCTTTCTTT
CASSRGTVYSEAFF
>few|TRBJ2-3|TRBD2|TRBV11-1
TGTGCCAGCAGCCGGACTAGCGGGAGTGGAGATACGCAGTATTTT
CASSRTSGSGDTQYF
>medium-sized|TRBJ1-6|NA|TRBV6-5
TGTGCCAGCAGTAACTACAGGGCCAATTCACCCCTCCACTTT
CASSNYRANSPLHF
>few|TRBJ1-6|TRBD1|TRBV30
TGTGCCTTTAACCCCCCAGGGGGCTATAATTCACCCCTCCACTTT
CAFNPPGGYNSPLHF
>NA|TRBJ2-1|TRBD2|TRBV5-4
TGTGCCAGCAGCCGCCAGGCGGGAGGGCCCGTCAATGAGCAGTTCTTC
CASSRQAGGPVNEQFF
>few|TRBJ2-7|NA|TRBV6-6
TGTGCCAGCAGTTATTCCGACAGATACGAGCAGTACTTC
CASSYSDRYEQYF
>once|TRBJ1-5|TRBD1|TRBV7-8
TGTGCCAGCAGCGTTACAGGGGGCAGGGGACAGCCCCAGCATTTT
CASSVTGGRGQPQHF
>NA|TRBJ2-1|TRBD2|TRBV5-1
TGCGCCAGCAGCCCCCGTGTTAGCGGGATCAGAAATGAGCAGTTCTTC
CASSPRVSGIRNEQFF
>NA|TRBJ2-1|TRBD2|TRBV5-1
TGCGCCAGCAGCTTACCGGGACTAGCTGCTGAGCAGTTCTTC
CASSLPGLAAEQFF
>few|TRBJ2-1|NA|TRBV4-1
TGCGCCAGCAGCCAAGTAATGGGGGCTGTCGGGAATGAGCAGTTCTTC
CASSQVMGAVGNEQFF
>few|TRBJ1-2|NA|TRBV12-5
TGTGCTAGTGGTTTGGTACGGAGGGGCTCTTGGACCTTC
CASGLVRRGSWTF
>NA|TRBJ2-1|TRBD1|TRBV6-1
TGTGCCAGCAGTGCCCAGGGGGCAAGTTACAATGAGCAGTTCTTC
CASSAQGASYNEQFF
>NA|TRBJ1-6|NA|TRBV18
TGTGCCAGCTCAGCCGGGATCTTATATTCACCCCTCCACTTT
CASSAGILYSPLHF
>NA|TRBJ2-5|NA|TRBV5-1
TGCGCCAGCAGCCCTGCCGGGGTAGCACTAGAGACCCAGTACTTC
CASSPAGVALETQYF
>NA|TRBJ2-3|TRBD1|TRBV2
TGTGCCACGGGACAGGAAGGGATGAACACAGATACGCAGTATTTT
CATGQEGMNTDTQYF
>NA|TRBJ1-1|NA|TRBV19
TGTGCCAGTAGTATCCCAGCAGGGATGAACACTGAAGCTTTCTTT
CASSIPAGMNTEAFF
>few|TRBJ1-5|TRBD1|TRBV27
TGTGCCAGCAGTTCCAGAGGGGGCCAGAGCAATCAGCCCCAGCATTTT
CASSSRGGQSNQPQHF
>NA|TRBJ1-1|NA|TRBV28
TGTGCCAGCAGTTTTAGGGGCAGGGCTGCCACTGAAGCTTTCTTT
CASSFRGRAATEAFF
>few|TRBJ2-1|NA|TRBV7-9
TGTGCCAGCAGCTGGAGCGTTTCCTACAATGAGCAGTTCTTC
CASSWSVSYNEQFF
>NA|TRBJ1-5|NA|TRBV2
TGTGCCAGCAGTGAAGTGACGGGGCCCCAGCATTTT
CASSEVTGPQHF
>few|TRBJ1-1|NA|TRBV5-1
TGCGCCAGCAGCCCATACTCGAGGACTGAAGCTTTCTTT
CASSPYSRTEAFF
>NA|TRBJ2-3|NA|TRBV2
TGTGCCAGCAGTGAGGAGGGGGCGAATACGCAGTATTTT
CASSEEGANTQYF
>NA|TRBJ1-2|TRBD1|TRBV5-1
TGCGCCAGCAGCTTGACAGGGGGCAACTATGGCTACACCTTC
CASSLTGGNYGYTF
>NA|TRBJ2-7|TRBD1|TRBV5-1
TGCGCCAGCAGGAAACTACAGGGGCTCTTCTCCTACGAGCAGTACTTC
CASRKLQGLFSYEQYF
>NA|TRBJ1-4|NA|TRBV28
TGTGCCAGCAGTTTAGGGGGGAAGCGGGAAAAACTGTTTTTT
CASSLGGKREKLFF
>NA|TRBJ1-2|TRBD1|TRBV5-6
TGTGCCAGCAGCAAGACAGGGTCTTATTCTGGCTACACCTTC
CASSKTGSYSGYTF
>few|TRBJ2-5|TRBD1|TRBV19
TGTGCCAGTAGTATACCAGGACAGGGGATGAAGACCCAGTACTTC
CASSIPGQGMKTQYF
>few|TRBJ1-1|NA|TRBV18
TGTGCCAGCTCATCAACAGACCGTGGCACTGAAGCTTTCTTT
CASSSTDRGTEAFF
>few|TRBJ2-7|TRBD2|TRBV27
TGTGCCAGCAGTTTAATCGCTAGCGGGAGCACTGTTGAGCAGTACTTC
CASSLIASGSTVEQYF
>NA|TRBJ1-2|TRBD1|TRBV5-1
TGCGCCAGCAGCTTGTCAGGGGGCGGCTACACCTTC
CASSLSGGGYTF
>NA|TRBJ2-1|NA|TRBV28
TGTGCCAGCACTGACCCGGGACACATCAATGAGCAGTTCTTC
CASTDPGHINEQFF
>NA|TRBJ1-1|TRBD1|TRBV6-1
TGTGCCAGCAGCTTACGGGGGACAGGGGGCACTGAAGCTTTCTTT
CASSLRGTGGTEAFF
>NA|TRBJ2-3|TRBD2|TRBV25-1
TGTGCCAGCAGTCCTCAAACTAGCGGGAGATCAGATACGCAGTATTTT
CASSPQTSGRSDTQYF
>medium-sized|TRBJ1-6|NA|TRBV2
TGTGCCAGCAGTCGGGGGGAAAATTCACCCCTCCACTTT
CASSRGENSPLHF
>NA|TRBJ2-7|TRBD1|TRBV6-6
TGTGCCAGCACAGGACAGGACTGGTCCTACGAGCAGTACTTC
CASTGQDWSYEQYF
>few|TRBJ2-3|NA|TRBV5-4
TGTGCCAGCAGTCAACCGGGTCCCGCCCGAAATACGCAGTATTTT
CASSQPGPARNTQYF
>few|TRBJ2-7|TRBD1|TRBV6-6
TGTGCCAGCAGGGTCGGGACAGAGCACTACGAGCAGTACTTC
CASRVGTEHYEQYF
>NA|TRBJ2-5|NA|TRBV23-1
TGCGCCAGCAGTCATTCGGGCTGGGAGCAGTACTTC
CASSHSGWEQYF
>NA|TRBJ1-1|NA|TRBV6-5
TGTGCCAGCAGTTCCTCGACAGGCTTAAACACTGAAGCTTTCTTT
CASSSSTGLNTEAFF
>NA|TRBJ2-2|NA|TRBV7-2
TGTGCCAGCAGCTTATTCGGTCTTATCTACACCGGGGAGCTGTTTTTT
CASSLFGLIYTGELFF